The 31 T cell receptor beta chains reported below all come from one sample, sequenced in a study of cytomegalovirus exposure and HLA in healthy donors. TCRdb's copy holds only in-frame clones and misses some; the assay was immunoSEQ multiplex PCR. Of about 64,000 clones in the sample, about 90% were seen once. Input material: PBMCs. The origin of the receptors is a woman aged 18 to 35 in good health and CMV-seronegative.

This chain joins TRBV28 and TRBJ2-5, with a weak D call TRBD2 (6 bases). This CDR3 contains 14 residues. Germline CDR1 MDHEN, CDR2 SYDVKM. V gave up 8 bases and J gave up 5 bases, with 18 bases separating them. The CDR3 reads CASQEGSSWETQYF. The CDR3 DNA follows: TGTGCCAGCCAGGAGGGGAGCTCGTGGGAGACCCAGTACTTC.

This clone was observed once. The V call is TRBV9, the J call TRBJ1-2; 8 bases fit TRBD1. The trim removed 2 bases at V and 7 bases at J, leaving 10 bases unmatched. This CDR3 contains 15 residues. Looked up from germline, CDR1 is SGDLS and CDR2 is YYNGEE. CDR3 sequence reads: CASSVTTGEATGYTF. CDR3 nucleotides: TGTGCCAGCAGCGTGACGACAGGGGAGGCGACTGGCTACACCTTC.

The rearrangement joins TRBV27 to TRBJ2-7; TRBD2 matches at 7 bases. Germline V gene sequence: CDR1 MNHEY, CDR2 SMNVEV (reference sequence). CDR3 size: 14 residues. Losses at the gene ends were 6 bases for V and 4 bases for J; bases not matched to a gene: 9. CDR3 sequence (DNA): TGTGCCAGCAGCCCCGGGACTACTCTTTACGAGCAGTACTTC. Amino acids: CASSPGTTLYEQYF.

The chain joins TRBV5-1 to TRBJ2-5; TRBD1 matches at 8 bases. Trimming at V came to 3 bases and at J to 4 bases, leaving 2 bases not matched to a gene. Germline-derived CDR1 and CDR2 are SGHRS and YFSETQ. This CDR3 has 13 residues. This CDR3 reads CASSSGGGETQYF. The CDR3 DNA reads as TGCGCCAGCAGCTCAGGGGGCGGAGAGACCCAGTACTTC.

V gene TRBV28 combines with J gene TRBJ2-7; 8 bases match TRBD1. In germline, CDR1 is MDHEN, CDR2 SYDVKM. This CDR3 has 15 amino acids. V dropped 3 bases and J dropped 1; count of bases not matched to a gene: 5. CDR3 nucleotide sequence: TGTGCCAGCAGTTTTAGCACAGGGGGGTCCTACGAGCAGTACTTC. Translated: CASSFSTGGSYEQYF.

The chain couples TRBV14 to TRBJ1-1, with D possibly matching TRBD1 (5 bases). The length of the CDR3 is 15 residues. V shed 4 bases and J shed 4 bases, with 16 bases lying between them. CDR1 SGHDN and CDR2 FVKESK come from the germline V gene. The CDR3 reads CASSLTVGQGTEAFF. CDR3 sequence (DNA): TGTGCCAGCAGCCTCACCGTTGGGCAGGGCACTGAAGCTTTCTTT.

This chain joins TRBV29-1 and TRBJ1-4; no reliable D call. Trimming stripped 7 bases from V and 12 bases from J, with 15 bases between. The CDR3 spans 11 residues. Germline V gene sequence: CDR1 SQVTM, CDR2 ANQGSEA. The CDR3 loop is CSATRERELFF. CDR3 nucleotides: TGCAGCGCCACCAGAGAGAGGGAACTGTTTTTT.

This clone was detected once. The rearrangement joins TRBV5-1 to TRBJ2-7, with 7 bases fitting TRBD1. This CDR3 is 16 amino acids long. The germline gives CDR1 SGHRS, CDR2 YFSETQ. With V trimmed by 5 bases and J by 0 bases, 11 bases remained unmatched. CDR3 sequence (DNA): TGCGCCAGCAGTTTCACCGGGACAGATAGCTCCTACGAGCAGTACTTC. As protein: CASSFTGTDSSYEQYF.

V usage is TRBV5-6 and J usage is TRBJ2-1, with TRBD1 matching over 10 bases. Trimming took 4 bases from V and 1 from J; bases not matched to a gene: 2. Germline CDR1 reads SGHDT; CDR2 reads YYEEEE. The CDR3 extends over 15 amino acids. The chain's CDR3 is CASSEDRGSYNEQFF. CDR3 DNA: TGTGCCAGCAGCGAGGACAGGGGGTCCTACAATGAGCAGTTCTTC.

V gene TRBV11-3 combines with J gene TRBJ2-2, with D perhaps matching TRBD1 (5 bases). This CDR3 is 13 amino acids long. V was cut by 1 base and J by 6 bases, with 6 bases left in between. Germline assignment: CDR1 SGHNT and CDR2 YENEEA. CDR3 nucleotide sequence: TGTGCCAGCAGCTTAGCGACAGCCGGGGAGCTGTTTTTT. It translates to CASSLATAGELFF.

This clone was seen just once. The V call is TRBV27, the J call TRBJ2-7; 7 bases agree with TRBD2. This CDR3 has 15 residues. The ends lost 6 bases at V and 2 bases at J; junction bases unmatched: 10. Germline values: CDR1 MNHEY, CDR2 SMNVEV (reference sequence). The CDR3 protein is CASSPGLGFAYEQYF. The CDR3, as DNA: TGTGCCAGCAGCCCCGGACTAGGCTTCGCCTACGAGCAGTACTTC.

The rearrangement uses TRBV4-3 and TRBJ2-7; 11 bases map to TRBD1. The CDR3 runs 16 residues. Germline V gene data show CDR1 as LGHNA and CDR2 as YSLEER. The V gene end was trimmed by 4 bases and the J gene end by 5 bases; junction bases not matched to a gene: 10. The CDR3 DNA follows: TGCGCCAGCAGCCCCGAATACGGGACAGGGGGGCACGAGCAGTACTTC. The encoded protein is CASSPEYGTGGHEQYF.

This clone was detected only a few times. The chain has TRBV6-1 and TRBJ2-3; 8 nucleotides agree with TRBD1. CDR3 length: 17 residues. Per germline, CDR1 MNHNS and CDR2 SASEGT. Trimming took 1 base from V and 2 from J; bases not matched to a gene: 8. DNA for the CDR3: TGTGCCAGCAGTGAAGAGTCAGGGGGCGGCAACACAGATACGCAGTATTTT. Its translation is CASSEESGGGNTDTQYF.

This chain joins TRBV28 and TRBJ1-2, with D tentatively TRBD1 (6 bases). Germline-derived CDR1 and CDR2 are MDHEN and SYDVKM. Deletions cut 1 base from V and 6 bases from J, with 6 bases between. CDR3 length: 12 amino acids. CDR3 in DNA: TGTGCCAGCAGTTTATCAGGGGATGGCTACACCTTC. Residues: CASSLSGDGYTF.

This chain links TRBV7-3 with TRBJ2-2, with 9 positions matching TRBD2. In germline, CDR1 is SGHTA, CDR2 FQGTGA. This CDR3 has 17 amino acids. J gave up 5 bases and V 5 bases, and 12 bases lay outside the gene matches. The CDR3 sequence: CASSPRGGGVKTGELFF. The CDR3 DNA follows: TGTGCCAGCAGCCCCAGGGGCGGGGGGGTAAAAACCGGGGAGCTGTTTTTT.

The chain carries TRBV9 and TRBJ2-7; D may be TRBD1 (6 bases). Germline V gene sequence: CDR1 SGDLS, CDR2 YYNGEE. V lost 2 bases and J 4 bases, leaving 13 bases between the germline ends. This CDR3 is built from 14 residues. The CDR3 sequence is CASSVTGKAYEQYF. In nucleotides, the CDR3 is TGTGCCAGCAGCGTCACAGGGAAAGCTTACGAGCAGTACTTC.

The chain carries TRBV7-9 and TRBJ2-7; D gene uncertain. V gave up 1 base and J gave up 2 bases, with 9 bases separating them. CDR3 length: 14 residues. Germline V gives CDR1 SEHNR, CDR2 FQNEAQ (reference sequence). The CDR3 protein is CASSLGGRTYEQYF. As DNA, the CDR3 is TGTGCCAGCAGCTTAGGAGGTCGGACCTACGAGCAGTACTTC.

The V and J genes are TRBV4-2 and TRBJ2-3; D is perhaps TRBD2 (6 bases). Germline CDR1 is LGHNA and CDR2 is YNFKEQ. The CDR3 spans 14 residues. V lost 4 bases to trimming and J lost 3 bases, with 11 bases between them. The CDR3 loop reads CASSRVGGTDTQYF. The CDR3 coding sequence is TGTGCCAGCAGCCGGGTGGGAGGAACAGATACGCAGTATTTT.

The J gene is TRBJ2-5, the V gene TRBV28; maybe TRBD2 (5 bases). V lost 6 bases and J lost 7, with 18 bases in between. This CDR3 is 14 amino acids long. Germline V lookup: CDR1 MDHEN, CDR2 SYDVKM. CDR3 sequence: CASSSTEGPGTQYF. Here the CDR3 DNA reads TGTGCCAGCAGCTCCACCGAGGGCCCGGGGACCCAGTACTTC. Complete variable domain (other parts from reference TRBV28 and TRBJ2-5): DVKVTQSSRYLVKRTGEKVFLECVQDMDHENMFWYRQDPGLGLRLIYFSYDVKMKEKGDIPEGYSVSREKKERFSLILESASTNQTSMYLCASSSTEGPGTQYFGPGTRLLVL.

The V call is TRBV25-1, the J call TRBJ1-5; a weak D match, TRBD1 (5 bases). Trimming stripped 8 bases from V and 0 bases from J, with 11 bases between. The CDR3 spans 14 residues. Germline CDR1 reads MGHDK; CDR2 reads SYGVNS. The CDR3 protein is CASPGRGSNQPQHF. CDR3 DNA sequence: TGTGCCAGCCCGGGGCGGGGTAGCAATCAGCCCCAGCATTTT.

The V gene is TRBV7-9, the J gene TRBJ1-2; TRBD1 agrees at 8 bases. This CDR3 is 14 amino acids long. Germline V gene data show CDR1 as SEHNR and CDR2 as FQNEAQ (reference sequence). V shed 5 bases, J shed 6 bases, and the junction held 8 bases outside the gene matches. The CDR3 region is CASSPGQGLDGYTF. In DNA, the CDR3 is TGTGCCAGCAGCCCCGGACAGGGTTTGGATGGCTACACCTTC.

In this sample, this clone turned up a few times. This chain joins TRBV19 and TRBJ2-1; tentative D call: TRBD1 (6 bases). This CDR3 region has 13 residues. The V and J ends lost 1 base and 16 bases respectively, with 17 bases between them. Per the germline V gene, CDR1 is LNHDA and CDR2 is SQIVND (reference sequence). CDR3 loop: CASSIGGRGQGFF. The CDR3 DNA reads as TGTGCCAGTAGTATAGGGGGCAGGGGCCAAGGCTTCTTC.

The chain recombines TRBV7-9 with TRBJ2-7, with a possible D match to TRBD1 (5 bases). CDR3 length: 14 amino acids. Trimming removed 3 bases at V and 2 bases at J, with 11 bases between. CDR1 and CDR2 (germline): SEHNR, FQNEAQ (reference sequence). The CDR3 protein is CASSFDRPPYEQYF. In DNA, the CDR3 is TGTGCCAGCAGCTTTGACAGACCCCCCTACGAGCAGTACTTC.

The chain recombines TRBV29-1 with TRBJ2-3, with D hard to call. V lost 6 bases to trimming and J lost 5 bases, with 18 bases between them. The germline V gene has CDR1 SQVTM and CDR2 ANQGSEA. This CDR3 contains 14 residues. DNA of the CDR3: TGCAGCGTGGCCCCGTTGAATCAAGAAGATACGCAGTATTTT. The encoded protein is CSVAPLNQEDTQYF.

The chain's CDR3 is CATSRGGGGVSYEQYF. DNA of the CDR3: TGTGCCACCAGCAGGGGGGGTGGTGGCGTCTCCTACGAGCAGTACTTC. The chain is built from TRBV15 and TRBJ2-7, with D possibly TRBD2 on 6 matching bases. Germline V gives CDR1 LNHNV, CDR2 YYDKDF (reference sequence). The V end was cut by 3 bases, the J end by 0 bases, with 15 bases between. The CDR3 spans 16 residues.

The chain employs TRBV28 and TRBJ1-1; the D is unclear. CDR3 length: 17 residues. Trimming left V 0 bases short and J 0 bases short, with 14 bases between. Germline assignment: CDR1 MDHEN and CDR2 SYDVKM. Here the CDR3 DNA reads TGTGCCAGCAGTTTATGGAGGAGGATGGCCTTGAACACTGAAGCTTTCTTT. This sequence encodes CASSLWRRMALNTEAFF.

J is TRBJ1-3 and V is TRBV7-6; D is undetermined. Trimming removed 5 bases from V and 3 bases from J, with 20 bases in between. This CDR3 has 17 residues. Germline V gene data show CDR1 as SGHVS and CDR2 as FNYEAQ. The CDR3: CASSPRFNGQNGNTIYF. The CDR3 DNA reads as TGTGCCAGCAGCCCGAGGTTTAACGGCCAGAATGGAAACACCATATATTTT.

The CDR3, as DNA: TGTGCCAGCAGCTTTATGACAGAAAACAATGAGCAGTTCTTC. Amino acid sequence: CASSFMTENNEQFF. This chain joins TRBV7-9 and TRBJ2-1, with a weak D call TRBD1 (5 bases). The CDR3 totals 14 residues. Germline loops: CDR1 SEHNR, CDR2 FQNEAQ (reference sequence). V lost 3 bases and J 5 bases, leaving 11 bases between the germline ends.

This clone occurred once. The chain carries TRBV28 and TRBJ1-1; perhaps TRBD1 as D (5 bases). The germline V gene has CDR1 MDHEN and CDR2 SYDVKM. The CDR3 contains 17 residues. V was trimmed by 6 bases and J by 5 bases, leaving 25 bases between them. In DNA, the CDR3 is TGTGCCAGCAGCTCATCCGGGACTTCTGTTGGACAAACTGAAGCTTTCTTT. Amino acid sequence: CASSSSGTSVGQTEAFF.

CDR3 nucleotide sequence: TGCGCCACAGCTCCCAGGAACCAAGAGACCCAGTACTTC. Translated, it gives CATAPRNQETQYF. The chain has TRBV5-1 and TRBJ2-5; D not certain. This CDR3 contains 13 residues. The V end lost 9 bases, the J end lost 0 bases, and 12 bases lay between the germline ends. Germline V gives CDR1 SGHRS, CDR2 YFSETQ.

In its sample, this clone was seen once. This chain joins TRBV6-1 and TRBJ2-5; D possibly corresponds to TRBD1 (6 bases). V shed 1 base and J shed 7 bases, with 10 bases lying between them. The V gene's germline CDR1 is MNHNS and CDR2 SASEGT. This CDR3 is built from 13 residues. The CDR3 DNA follows: TGTGCCAGCAGTGAAGGAGGGGGAGTGACCCAGTACTTC. It specifies CASSEGGGVTQYF.